This TCR beta chain was observed in a study of T cell repertoires in cytomegalovirus infection. Study overall: Public TCR beta signatures indicated both CMV infection and matching HLA type.

CDR1 SEHNR and CDR2 FQNEAQ come from the germline V gene (reference sequence). This CDR3 region has 8 residues. Trimming removed 10 bases at V and 7 bases at J, with 3 bases between. Whole-study findings and limits: Cumulative public TCR beta family frequency identified CMV carriers with the relevant HLA. Dominant in the ex vivo response were TCR beta clonotypes restricted by HLA-C and specific for CMV.

This clonotype was found a few times. Antigen: not known. TCRdb ran MiXCR on the reads and lists one entry per CDR3 protein. Seen here are some 560,000 distinct CDR3 sequences, around 40% observed once, and the top ten hold more than 40%. The clonotype comes from a human donor in good health (CMV status not recorded). Some clones in this sample may be carry-over from other donors' samples. Sequenced material: cultured PBMCs, taken from culture after CMV antigen stimulation. The chain has TRBV7-9 and TRBJ2-3; no clear D. CDR3 protein: CATNTQYF. CDR3 sequence (DNA): TGTGCCACTAATACGCAGTATTTT.